This T cell receptor (beta chain) derives from a study of cytomegalovirus exposure and HLA in healthy donors. Whole-study context: Out of about 170 million T cells, an earlier analysis found 117 million unique TCR beta sequences in total. Within the Caucasian-associated ancestry cluster were approximately 77% of the approximately 400 genotyped donors. Regarding the study as a whole: Usually a TCR sequence was rare, but some public TCRs were found in many donors. About 87% or about 30% of the time was how often most TCR beta V segments were productive, according to an earlier analysis.

In the case of this clone: Its cognate antigen is unknown.

The PCR employed 60 Vbeta primers together with 13 Jbeta primers. Using immunoSEQ multiplex PCR, the repertoire was profiled, and TCRdb retains in-frame clones only, with some absent. Here the sample spans hundreds of thousands of clones, 60% to 80% being singletons. From germline, CDR1 is SGHKS and CDR2 YYEKEE (reference sequence). The V segment lost 0 bases and the J segment 3 bases; nucleotides outside the gene matches: 2. The CDR3 sequence is 14 residues long. Input material: PBMCs. The gene calls are TRBV5-5 and TRBJ2-7; 8 positions agree with TRBD1. The receptor comes from a man aged 18 to 30 in good health and CMV-seronegative. The CDR3 DNA is TGTGCCAGCAGCTTGGGGGACAGGAGCTACGAGCAGTACTTC. Translated: CASSLGDRSYEQYF. Variable domain in full (rest from reference TRBV5-5 and TRBJ2-7): DAGVTQSPTHLIKTRGQQVTLRCSPISGHKSVSWYQQVLGQGPQFIFQYYEKEERGRGNFPDRFSARQFPNYSSELNVNALLLGDSALYLCASSLGDRSYEQYFGPGTRLTVT.